A selection of T cell receptor beta chains follows, all from one sample in a study of graft-versus-host responses after intestinal transplantation. Measured with immunoSEQ multiplex PCR; TCRdb has only the in-frame clones, and not every one. The table shows 35,000 to 40,000 clones, with 87% occurring only once. Specimen: ileum tissue, collected 204 days after intestinal transplant. Every receptor here comes from a human patient who received an intestinal transplant, so some T cells may come from the graft donor. Each CDR3 is given with its conserved first and last residue. Fields, in order: clone size, V gene, J gene, CDR3 length, D gene, CDR3 DNA, CDR3 protein. A D gene is named only where the DNA matches it firmly. Where a row states a size, it is once, few, many or the class of an expanded clone; other rows omit it.

.	TRBV6-1	TRBJ1-3	17	.	TGTGCCAGCAGTGCCATCCCACCTACACGATCGGGGGACACCATATATTTT	CASSAIPPTRSGDTIYF
.	TRBV5-5	TRBJ1-5	15	.	TGTGCCAGCAGCCCGACAGGAAATAGCAATCAGCCCCAGCATTTT	CASSPTGNSNQPQHF
.	TRBV2	TRBJ1-5	15	TRBD1	TGTGCCAGCGGGTTGGACAGGGAGGGCAATCAGCCCCAGCATTTT	CASGLDREGNQPQHF
.	TRBV19	TRBJ2-6	17	.	TGTGCCAGTAGTAGGGGACACGGGGTCACTGGGGCCAACGTCCTGACTTTC	CASSRGHGVTGANVLTF
.	TRBV6-6	TRBJ1-4	16	.	TGTGCCAGCAAGGAGGGTAGCGTCGCACTTAATGAAAAACTGTTTTTT	CASKEGSVALNEKLFF
.	TRBV5-1	TRBJ1-2	14	TRBD1	TGCGCCAGCAGCGCACAGGGGGCGAACTATGGCTACACCTTC	CASSAQGANYGYTF
.	TRBV28	TRBJ2-1	15	TRBD1	TGTGCCAGCGTGGGGGGACAGGGTTCCTACAATGAGCAGTTCTTC	CASVGGQGSYNEQFF
.	TRBV10-2	TRBJ1-5	15	.	TGCGCCAGCAGTGACGAGGCGAGACCCAATCAGCCCCAGCATTTT	CASSDEARPNQPQHF
.	TRBV11-3	TRBJ2-1	13	.	TGTGCCAGCAGCTTGGGGGACCAAAATGAGCAGTTCTTC	CASSLGDQNEQFF
.	TRBV15	TRBJ2-7	15	.	TGTGCCACCAGCCGCGGGACAGCGTATGACTACGAGCAGTACTTC	CATSRGTAYDYEQYF
.	TRBV4-1	TRBJ2-7	15	.	TGCGCCAGCAGCTCCGGGCCCTACGGGGAAAGAAAGCAGTACTTC	CASSSGPYGERKQYF
.	TRBV10-3	TRBJ2-5	13	.	TGTGCCATCAGTGAGTCTAGCAAAGAGACCCAGTACTTC	CAISESSKETQYF
.	TRBV28	TRBJ2-4	14	.	TGTGCCAGCAGTTACGGCTATTTGGGAAACATTCAGTACTTC	CASSYGYLGNIQYF
once	TRBV28	TRBJ2-5	15	TRBD1	TGTGCCAGCCGACCGACAGGGGGCACGGAAGAGACCCAGTACTTC	CASRPTGGTEETQYF
once	TRBV5-1	TRBJ1-2	17	.	TGCGCCAGCAGCTTGAGTGGACAGCGCCTGACGGTTTATGGCTACACCTTC	CASSLSGQRLTVYGYTF